This T cell receptor beta chain was profiled in a study of technical replicates of blood from a handful of donors (dated by TCRdb to 2017 to 2019). With respect to this clone: The antigen it binds to is not known. Within one base of it there is no much larger clone, and no base qualities were kept.

Libraries were made using the immunoSEQ multiplex PCR assay. TCRdb limited this immuneACCESS table to in-frame rearrangements with V and J called. A share of clones is missing; checked studies link under half to unresolved V genes, and the rest is unexplained. The sample table lists tens of thousands of clones, 80% to 95% of them with a count of one. The ten largest clones represent approximately 0.4% of the sample. The germline V gene (reference sequence) sets CDR1 to MNHEY and CDR2 to SMNVEV. CDR3 length: 15 amino acids, cysteine to phenylalanine. Here the CDR3 DNA is all that survives: 45 bases in frame from base 1. V and J lose 3 bases and 4 bases, and a span of 15 bases separates them.

The receptor chain draws on TRBV27 and TRBJ1-2; a weak D assignment points to TRBD1 (5 bases agree). The TCR was taken from a human donor in good health. Sequencing input: T cells isolated from PBMCs. The CDR3 has the sequence CASSFGQGPGYGYTF. The nucleotide sequence reads as follows: TGTGCCAGCAGTTTTGGTCAGGGTCCCGGCTATGGCTACACCTTC.